This is a list of T cell receptor beta chains from one sample in a study of CXCR3-negative and CXCR3-positive naive CD8 T cells. TCRdb reprocessed the 5' RACE reads and keeps a single row for each CDR3 protein, giving no DNA. The sample data list roughly 26,000 distinct CDR3 sequences. The sequenced material came from naive CXCR3- CD8+ T cells from blood. All receptors derive from a human donor in good health. Some clones in this sample may be carry-over from other donors' samples. The CDR3 runs from the conserved cysteine through the conserved F or W. Clone size appears in some rows only: once, few, many, or a class for an expanded clone.

CDR3aa,v_gene,j_gene,abundance
CASSLARTGTPTEAFF,TRBV12-3/TRBV12-4,TRBJ1-1,-
CATRTGLAGFNEQFF,TRBV15,TRBJ2-1,-
CASSQDNEAFF,TRBV4-2,TRBJ1-1,-
CASSFEGGGTQYF,TRBV11-2,TRBJ2-5,-
CASSPPRAGGPDTGELFF,TRBV9,TRBJ2-2,-
CSVWRGPPNEQFF,TRBV29-1,TRBJ2-1,-
CASSYSRVNTEAFF,TRBV6-5,TRBJ1-1,-
CASSRFLAGLTDTQYF,TRBV7-9,TRBJ2-3,-
CASSLGQQPQHF,TRBV7-9,TRBJ1-5,-
CASSEWTGGYEQYF,TRBV10-1,TRBJ2-7,-
CASSFAGGPYEQYF,TRBV7-8,TRBJ2-7,-
CASSPASNFGEQYF,TRBV2,TRBJ2-7,-
CATTGQGNTGELFF,TRBV6-5,TRBJ2-2,-
CASSTWTGKGGEQYF,TRBV7-8,TRBJ2-7,-
CASRATETGELFF,TRBV6-2/TRBV6-3,TRBJ2-2,medium-sized
CASSSTRDRAGYTF,TRBV7-9,TRBJ1-2,-
CASSFHRNSYEQYF,TRBV12-3/TRBV12-4,TRBJ2-7,-
CASSQEEGGDTQYF,TRBV4-1,TRBJ2-3,-